Presented here are 15 T cell receptor beta chains from one specimen sequenced in a study of tumor-infiltrating lymphocytes in primary liver carcinoma listed by TCRdb under 2017. TCRdb lists the instrument as Illumina HiSeq 2500. Using a constant-region primer and ProtoScript II reverse transcriptase, TCRbeta-specific cDNA was reverse-transcribed from around 500 ng total RNA. The TCRbeta libraries were prepared through three rounds of nested multiplex PCR following a slightly modified ARM-PCR procedure. Multiplex TRBV1-TRBV30 forward primers and a Cbeta reverse primer were used in the first two PCR rounds, each of which was run for around 10 cycles. Through fastp at Q25 and MiXCR, TCRdb rebuilt clones from the public reads, retaining in-frame beta chains. Each record represents a unique CDR3 protein, reported with the most common genes and DNA among its rows. The sample table shows 250,000 to 400,000 distinct CDR3 sequences, and about 62% are seen once. The biggest ten clones account for more than 8.5% of the sample.

TRIzol reagent was used to extract blood RNA from unsorted whole blood, while the DNeasy Blood & Tissue kit provided the germline DNA. Sequencing input: peripheral blood. The receptors were gathered from a man aged 35 to 55 with primary liver carcinoma and hepatitis B virus infection.

This clonotype was recorded many times. The V gene is TRBV29-1, the J gene TRBJ1-3; D not certain. Deletions cut 4 bases from V and 2 bases from J, with 12 bases between. This CDR3 is built from 14 residues. The germline gives CDR1 SQVTM, CDR2 ANQGSEA. CDR3 protein: CSVVPQRAGNTIYF. CDR3 coding DNA: TGCAGCGTTGTTCCCCAAAGGGCTGGAAACACCATATATTTT.

This clonotype was found many times. The CDR3 DNA follows: TGCGCCAGCAGTGGGGACAGGATCTACGAGCAGTACTTC. Amino acids: CASSGDRIYEQYF. The chain employs TRBV10-1 and TRBJ2-7; the match to TRBD1 covers 8 bases. The CDR3 spans 13 residues. Trimming took 4 bases from V and 3 from J; bases not matched to a gene: 2. CDR1 is WNHNN, CDR2 SYGVQD, per germline (reference sequence).

To note about this clonotype: At one boundary the junction diverges from the germline segment, which might be a read error. The genes are TRBV4-3 and TRBJ2-2, with 8 nucleotides matching TRBD2. The germline gives CDR1 LGHNA, CDR2 YSLEER. This CDR3 has 16 amino acids. The DNA for the CDR3 is TGCTCCAGCAGCCAAGATCAGCGGGGGAACACCGGGGAGCTGTATTTT. It yields the protein CSSSQDQRGNTGELYF.

Turning to this clonotype: This may arise from a read error, as a much more abundant clone is one base away. The chain has TRBV12-3 or TRBV12-4 and TRBJ2-1; no reliable D call. The CDR3 has 14 residues. The DNA of the CDR3 is TGTGCCAGCAGTTTCTCAGCTCTAATCAATGAGCAGCTCTTC. It is translated as CASSFSALINEQLF.

This clonotype was recorded only once. A much larger clone sits a single nucleotide away, making a read error possible. This chain connects TRBV10-3 to TRBJ2-3; 7 nucleotides align to TRBD1. In germline, CDR1 is ENHRY, CDR2 SYGVKD. This CDR3 spans 15 amino acids. This CDR3 is CAIRATGTDTDTHYF. CDR3 sequence (DNA): TGTGCCATCAGAGCGACCGGGACAGACACAGATACGCACTATTTT.

A word on this clonotype: One end of the junction fails to match germline, which may point to a read error. This rearrangement joins TRBV7-9 to TRBJ2-5, with 9 bases fitting TRBD1. The CDR3 consists of 13 residues. CDR1 is SEHNR, CDR2 FQNEAQ, per germline (reference sequence). CDR3 nucleotide sequence: TGTGCCAGCAGGAGGACAGGGGAAGAGATCCAGTACTTC. Translated: CASRRTGEEIQYF. The variable domain in full, with the rest retrieved from reference TRBV7-9 and TRBJ2-5, is DTGVSQNPRHKITKRGQNVTFRCDPISEHNRLYWYRQTLGQGPEFLTYFQNEAQLEKSRLLSDRFSAERPKGSFSTLEIQRTEQGDSAMYLCASRRTGEEIQYFGPGTRLLVL.

This clonotype has ten or more counts. This chain joins TRBV6-5 and TRBJ2-7; D possibly corresponds to TRBD1 (6 bases). This CDR3 has 14 amino acids. Between the trimmed V and J ends, which lost 0 bases and 7 bases, there was a span of 13 bases. In germline, CDR1 is MNHEY, CDR2 SVGAGI. The DNA for the CDR3 is TGTGCCAGCAGTTACTCACCAGGGGAACGGGAGCAGTACTTC. Translated, it gives CASSYSPGEREQYF.

As to this clonotype: The conserved phenylalanine or tryptophan is not found at the CDR3 terminus, so this likely reflects a read error. The CDR3, as DNA: TGTGCCAGCAGCTCAAGGACTCGAAGACTAGCGGGAGTTCGGGAGCAGTTCCTC. It translates to CASSSRTRRLAGVREQFL. This rearrangement joins TRBV7-8 to TRBJ2-1; 12 bases are a match to TRBD2. The CDR3 runs 18 residues. V dropped 4 bases and J dropped 10; count of bases not matched to a gene: 17. Germline loops: CDR1 SGHVS, CDR2 FQNEAQ.

A remark on this clonotype: With a much larger clone just one base away, this may be a read error. The rearrangement joins TRBV4-2 to TRBJ2-3; 7 nucleotides line up with TRBD1. Germline V gene data show CDR1 as LGHNA and CDR2 as YNFKEQ. CDR3 length equals 16 residues. In DNA form, the CDR3 reads TGTGCCAGCAGCCTGACAACAGGGGACAGCAGAGATACGCAGTATTTT. The encoded protein is CASSLTTGDSRDTQYF.

For this clonotype: A much more abundant neighbour one base away suggests this may be a read error. The chain uses TRBV29-1 and TRBJ2-3; D is undetermined. The CDR3 length is 16 residues. Trimming took 1 base from V and 6 from J, leaving 20 bases between them. The germline gives CDR1 SQVTM, CDR2 ANQGSEA. The CDR3 is CSVEGPLGRNLDTQYF. CDR3 sequence (DNA): TGCAGCGTTGAAGGCCCTTTAGGCAGGAACTTGGATACGCAGTATTTT.

Turning to this clonotype: This may stem from a read error, because a much larger clone lies one nucleotide away. The CDR3 ends on some other residue instead of the conserved phenylalanine or tryptophan, so this is likely a read error. This chain connects TRBV12-3 or TRBV12-4 to TRBJ1-1; possible D gene TRBD1, 5 bases. Trimming stripped 5 bases from V and 3 bases from J, with 19 bases between. The CDR3 sequence is 16 residues long. The chain's CDR3 is CASSPRRGVVDTEAFL. The CDR3 nucleotides read TGTGCCAGCAGTCCCCGGAGAGGGGTAGTGGACACTGAAGCTTTCCTT.

This clonotype showed up just once. The chain joins TRBV29-1 to TRBJ1-1; no firm D call. Deletions cut 6 bases from V and 6 bases from J, with 11 bases between. The CDR3 length is 11 residues. Germline V lookup: CDR1 SQVTM, CDR2 ANQGSEA. The CDR3 DNA sequence: TGCAGCGTCCACGATAACTCTGAAGCTTTCTTT. Residues: CSVHDNSEAFF.

The chain carries TRBV5-1 and TRBJ2-1; 7 bases line up with TRBD1. Unmatched junction bases numbered 9, after V lost 4 bases and J lost 8 bases. The germline CDR1 and CDR2 sequences are SGHRS and YFSETQ. The CDR3 contains 14 residues. CDR3 sequence reads: CASSVQQGYDEQFF. The CDR3 DNA reads as TGCGCCAGCAGCGTGCAACAGGGGTACGATGAGCAGTTCTTC.

This clonotype was seen a handful of times. J is TRBJ2-2 and V is TRBV7-8, with 7 nucleotides matching TRBD2. Germline assignment: CDR1 SGHVS and CDR2 FQNEAQ. The CDR3 contains 14 residues. Losses at the gene ends were 5 bases for V and 4 bases for J; bases not matched to a gene: 4. As DNA, the CDR3 is TGTGCCAGCAGCACGGGACTACCCACCGGGGAGCTGTTTTTT. Translated: CASSTGLPTGELFF.

Notes on this clonotype: This CDR3 is missing its conserved last phenylalanine or tryptophan, likely due to a read error. This chain links TRBV4-3 with TRBJ2-5, with no clear D. Germline CDR1 reads LGHNA; CDR2 reads YSLEER. The CDR3 contains 12 residues. In DNA, the CDR3 is TGCGCCAGCATCCAAGACCAAGAGACCCAGTACTTA. The encoded protein is CASIQDQETQYL.